This is a list of T cell receptor beta chains from one sample in a study of blood T cell repertoires in COVID-19. The table came from immunoSEQ multiplex PCR; TCRdb's copy has only in-frame clones and leaves some out. Among about 34,000 clones listed, about 75% were seen once. The sample was peripheral blood. Receptor source: a man older than 75 with active or convalescent COVID-19. The CDR3 runs from the conserved cysteine through the conserved F or W. D genes are given only for firm matches. Only some rows state a clone size, as once, few, many or a class for expanded clones.

>TRBJ2-1|NA|TRBV4-1|NA
CASSQVGTGDYNEQFF
TGCGCCAGCAGCCAAGTCGGGACGGGAGACTACAATGAGCAGTTCTTC
>TRBJ1-5|NA|TRBV24-1|TRBD1
CATSDPRTGSNQPQHF
TGTGCCACCAGTGACCCTAGGACAGGAAGCAATCAGCCCCAGCATTTT
>TRBJ1-5|NA|TRBV6-5|NA
CASSLAGTGGPQHF
TGTGCCAGCAGTTTAGCGGGGACTGGCGGGCCCCAGCATTTT
>TRBJ2-3|NA|TRBV4-3|NA
CASSQGLGHYTDTQYF
TGCGCCAGCAGCCAAGGTTTAGGACACTACACAGATACGCAGTATTTT
>TRBJ2-3|NA|TRBV12-5|TRBD1
CASGSNRGLRVATDTQYF
TGTGCTAGTGGATCAAACAGGGGGCTAAGGGTAGCAACAGATACGCAGTATTTT
>TRBJ2-7|NA|TRBV27|TRBD2
CASRAAREGYEQYF
TGTGCCAGCAGAGCGGCACGGGAGGGGTACGAGCAGTACTTC
>TRBJ2-3|medium-sized|TRBV4-3|TRBD1
CASSQSTASTGGPSDTQYF
TGCGCCAGCAGCCAGAGCACGGCTTCGACAGGGGGCCCATCAGATACGCAGTATTTT
>TRBJ2-3|NA|TRBV20-1|NA
CSASGGGTDTQYF
TGCAGTGCTAGTGGCGGAGGCACAGATACGCAGTATTTT
>TRBJ2-2|NA|TRBV5-5|TRBD1
CASSQRQGAGELFF
TGTGCCAGCAGCCAAAGACAGGGAGCCGGGGAGCTGTTTTTT
>TRBJ1-1|once|TRBV3-1/TRBV3-2|TRBD1
CASSQAVQGATEAFF
TGTGCCAGCAGCCAAGCCGTACAGGGGGCCACTGAAGCTTTCTTT
>TRBJ2-5|NA|TRBV3-1/TRBV3-2|NA
CASSQSELVLTQYF
TGTGCCAGCAGCCAATCGGAACTAGTACTGACCCAGTACTTC
>TRBJ2-7|once|TRBV3-1/TRBV3-2|TRBD2
CASSLTPGLAGDEQYF
TGTGCCAGCAGCCTCACCCCGGGACTAGCGGGAGACGAGCAGTACTTC
>TRBJ2-5|NA|TRBV28|TRBD1
CASSRDSQETQYF
TGTGCCAGCTCCCGGGACAGCCAAGAGACCCAGTACTTC
>TRBJ2-3|NA|TRBV6-5|TRBD1
CASRATGGKDTQYF
TGTGCCAGCAGGGCGACAGGGGGTAAAGATACGCAGTATTTT
>TRBJ2-1|NA|TRBV27|TRBD1
CASSLDRDAYNEQFF
TGTGCCAGCAGTTTAGACAGGGATGCCTACAATGAGCAGTTCTTC
>TRBJ2-2|medium-sized|TRBV27|NA
CASSPHAGDHGELFF
TGTGCCAGCAGTCCGCACGCAGGGGACCACGGGGAGCTGTTTTTT
>TRBJ2-3|NA|TRBV5-1|TRBD2
CASSLGTSVGTDTQYF
TGCGCCAGCAGCTTGGGGACTAGTGTTGGCACAGATACGCAGTATTTT
>TRBJ2-1|NA|TRBV25-1|TRBD2
CASSAGTSGSSYNEQFF
TGTGCCAGCAGTGCCGGGACTAGCGGGAGTAGTTACAATGAGCAGTTCTTC
>TRBJ2-7|NA|TRBV18|TRBD1
CASCPGTGNEQYF
TGTGCCAGCTGCCCCGGGACAGGGAACGAGCAGTACTTC
>TRBJ2-3|NA|TRBV4-2|TRBD2
CASSQNGRSTDTQYF
TGTGCCAGCAGCCAAAACGGGAGGAGTACAGATACGCAGTATTTT
>TRBJ1-2|NA|TRBV7-9|NA
CASSPANRQTNYGYTF
TGTGCCAGCAGCCCCGCCAACAGGCAAACTAACTATGGCTACACCTTC
>TRBJ2-7|NA|TRBV28|TRBD1
CASSLLGTGADYEQYF
TGTGCCAGCAGTTTATTAGGGACAGGGGCGGACTACGAGCAGTACTTC
>TRBJ2-3|few|TRBV10-3|NA
CAISGGLSGPTDTQYF
TGTGCCATCAGTGGGGGACTTAGCGGACCCACAGATACGCAGTATTTT
>TRBJ2-1|few|TRBV4-3|NA
CASSLGIGSYNEQFF
TGCGCCAGCAGCCTCGGGATAGGTAGCTACAATGAGCAGTTCTTC
>TRBJ2-7|NA|TRBV7-2|NA
CASSPMGALAYEQYF
TGTGCCAGCAGCCCTATGGGGGCACTCGCATACGAGCAGTACTTC
>TRBJ2-3|NA|TRBV7-3|NA
CASSDRTKGTDTQYF
TGTGCCAGCAGCGACCGGACTAAAGGCACAGATACGCAGTATTTT
>TRBJ1-1|few|TRBV6-5|NA
CASSSSTGRIEAFF
TGTGCCAGCAGTTCTTCTACAGGGCGGATCGAAGCTTTCTTT
>TRBJ1-2|NA|TRBV7-8|NA
CASSSGGGYTF
TGTGCCAGCAGCTCGGGAGGGGGCTACACCTTC
>TRBJ2-7|NA|TRBV28|TRBD2
CASSFGSFRLAGDPHEQYF
TGTGCCAGCAGTTTTGGTTCGTTTCGGCTGGCGGGAGATCCCCACGAGCAGTACTTC